This TCR beta chain comes out of a study of cytomegalovirus exposure and HLA in healthy donors. Use of 60 Vbeta and 13 Jbeta primers characterized the PCR. The repertoire was sequenced with immunoSEQ multiplex PCR; TCRdb's copy has only in-frame clones and lacks some. Altogether roughly 190,000 clones are present, about four fifths being singletons, with the ten largest covering 10% to 13%. While unrecorded immune exposures were likely, the donors were nominally healthy when sampled. Overall study findings and caveats: Donors belonging to an Asian-associated ancestry cluster reportedly showed fewer N-insertions in productive TCRs than the approximately 680-donor mean, according to what a later analysis found. Overall, around 160 TCR beta chains were annotated as cytomegalovirus-associated.

Remarks on this clone: Its specificity is not known.

Germline V gives CDR1 MNHEY, CDR2 SMNVEV (reference sequence). V gave up 2 bases and J gave up 5 bases, with 12 bases separating them. The CDR3 is made up of 14 amino acids. This chain uses TRBV27 with TRBJ1-2; tentatively, D is TRBD1 (5 bases). The TCR comes from a woman aged 45-59 years in good health and CMV-seropositive. The sample consisted of PBMCs. CDR3 in amino acids: CASSLQGSDYGYTF. In DNA, the CDR3 is TGTGCCAGCAGTTTACAGGGATCCGATTATGGCTACACCTTC.